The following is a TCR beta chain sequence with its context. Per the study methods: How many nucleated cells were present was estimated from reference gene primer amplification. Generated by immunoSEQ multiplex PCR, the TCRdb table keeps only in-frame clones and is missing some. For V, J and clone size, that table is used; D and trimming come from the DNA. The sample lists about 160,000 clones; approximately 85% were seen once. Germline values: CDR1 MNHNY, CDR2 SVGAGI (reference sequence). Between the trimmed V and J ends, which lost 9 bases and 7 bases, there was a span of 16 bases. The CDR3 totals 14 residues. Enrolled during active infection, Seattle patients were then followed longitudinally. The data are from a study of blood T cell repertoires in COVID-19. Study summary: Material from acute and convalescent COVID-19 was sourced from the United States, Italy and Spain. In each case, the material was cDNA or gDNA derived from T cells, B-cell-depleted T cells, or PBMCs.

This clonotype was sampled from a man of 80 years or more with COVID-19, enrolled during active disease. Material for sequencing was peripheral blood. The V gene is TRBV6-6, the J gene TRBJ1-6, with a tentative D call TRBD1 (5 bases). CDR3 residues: CASTFDSSNSPLHF. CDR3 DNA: TGTGCCAGTACTTTTGACAGCTCGAATTCACCCCTCCACTTT.